The 29 T cell receptor beta chains presented below share a single source sample, sequenced in a study of cytotoxic CD8 clonotypes in ibrutinib-treated CLL. TCRdb keeps only in-frame clones here, not all; method: immunoSEQ multiplex PCR. In the table there are 20,000 to 30,000 clones, nearly 80% of which are singletons. The sample was PBMCs, taken before ibrutinib treatment. The source is a human donor with chronic lymphocytic leukemia.

V gene TRBV6-1 combines with J gene TRBJ1-4; TRBD1 agrees at 7 bases. Per germline, CDR1 MNHNS and CDR2 SASEGT. CDR3 length equals 15 residues. The V and J ends lost 3 bases and 6 bases, in that order; junction bases with no gene match: 7. Here the CDR3 reads CASSDPGTVDEKLFF. The CDR3 bases are TGTGCCAGCAGTGACCCCGGGACAGTTGATGAAAAACTGTTTTTT.

The genes are TRBV11-3 and TRBJ2-7, with TRBD2 matching 8 bases. Trimming took 5 bases from V and 0 from J; bases not matched to a gene: 6. In germline, CDR1 is SGHNT, CDR2 YENEEA. The CDR3 covers 15 residues. The CDR3 coding sequence is TGTGCCAGCAGCCCGGGACTAGAGGACTCCTACGAGCAGTACTTC. It yields the protein CASSPGLEDSYEQYF.

This clone turned up a few times. The J gene is TRBJ2-7, the V gene TRBV7-9; 12 positions agree with TRBD2. Germline CDR1 reads SEHNR; CDR2 reads FQNEAQ (reference sequence). V lost 5 bases to trimming and J lost 5 bases; unmatched junction nucleotides: 4. The CDR3 sequence is 14 residues long. The CDR3 loop reads CASSTSGRLHEQYF. The CDR3 DNA reads as TGTGCCAGCAGCACTAGCGGGAGGCTCCACGAGCAGTACTTC.

This clone is medium-sized. J is TRBJ1-5 and V is TRBV7-9, with D perhaps TRBD1 (5 bases). CDR1 SEHNR and CDR2 FQNEAQ come from the germline V gene (reference sequence). Trimming took off 5 bases at V and 6 bases at J, with 11 bases between the two ends. The CDR3 consists of 13 residues. For the CDR3, the DNA is TGTGCCAGCAGCCCCGGGGGAAGTCAGCCCCAGCATTTT. Protein: CASSPGGSQPQHF.

This sequence joins TRBV19 and TRBJ1-5; TRBD1 might be the D (5 bases). This CDR3 spans 15 amino acids. Germline V gives CDR1 LNHDA, CDR2 SQIVND (reference sequence). The V end was cut by 1 base, the J end by 3 bases, with 10 bases between. The CDR3, as DNA: TGTGCCAGTAGTATAGTAGGGGAAAACAATCAGCCCCAGCATTTT. This gives the protein CASSIVGENNQPQHF.

The rearrangement links TRBV9 to TRBJ2-1; the D is unclear. Looked up from germline, CDR1 is SGDLS and CDR2 is YYNGEE. Trimming cost V 0 bases and J 6 bases, with 7 bases left between them. The CDR3 has 13 amino acids. As DNA, the CDR3 is TGTGCCAGCAGCGTAGAGGGCCTCAATGAGCAGTTCTTC. This translates into CASSVEGLNEQFF.

The genes are TRBV10-3 and TRBJ2-1; D is possibly TRBD1 or TRBD2 (8 bases each). Germline loops: CDR1 ENHRY, CDR2 SYGVKD. This CDR3 is 17 amino acids long. V lost 0 bases and J 4 bases, leaving 16 bases between the germline ends. The CDR3 loop is CAISESRGGTGYNEQFF. The CDR3 coding sequence is TGTGCCATCAGTGAGTCCCGCGGGGGGACAGGTTACAATGAGCAGTTCTTC.

This sequence joins TRBV27 and TRBJ1-4; 7 positions agree with TRBD1. The J segment lost 1 base and the V segment lost 6 bases, leaving 2 bases of the junction unmatched. This CDR3 contains 14 residues. Germline CDR1 reads MNHEY; CDR2 reads SMNVEV (reference sequence). CDR3 region: CASSHRGTNEKLFF. The CDR3 region has the DNA TGTGCCAGCAGCCACAGGGGAACTAATGAAAAACTGTTTTTT.

The J gene is TRBJ2-7, the V gene TRBV6-5; possibly TRBD2 for D (5 bases). The CDR3 runs to 13 residues. V gave up 5 bases and J gave up 2 bases, with 10 bases separating them. Germline V gives CDR1 MNHEY, CDR2 SVGAGI. CDR3 sequence: CASSHPGTYEQYF. The CDR3, as DNA: TGTGCCAGCAGTCACCCGGGGACCTACGAGCAGTACTTC.

The chain links TRBV11-2 to TRBJ1-2; tentative D call: TRBD1 (5 bases). V lost 5 bases and J 8 bases, leaving 21 bases between the germline ends. CDR3 length: 15 amino acids. Germline V CDR1 and CDR2: SGHAT, FQNNGV. CDR3 DNA sequence: TGTGCCAGCAGCATTAGGGGCCCGGAGGGAAGAGGCTACACCTTC. Translation: CASSIRGPEGRGYTF.

This clone appeared once. V and J are TRBV7-9 and TRBJ1-1; D is uncertain. The CDR3 is 15 residues long. Trimming stripped 2 bases from V and 1 base from J, with 11 bases between. CDR1 SEHNR and CDR2 FQNEAQ come from the germline V gene (reference sequence). In DNA form, the CDR3 reads TGTGCCAGCAGCTTAATGAACGCAAAGAACACTGAAGCTTTCTTT. Its protein product is CASSLMNAKNTEAFF.

The chain uses TRBV27 and TRBJ2-1, with 11 positions matching TRBD1. This CDR3 spans 18 amino acids. After removal of 0 bases from V and 2 bases from J, the junction contained 6 bases not matched to a gene. Germline lookup yields CDR1 MNHEY and CDR2 SMNVEV (reference sequence). The CDR3 region is CASSLSYPGQGAYNEQFF. The CDR3 nucleotides read TGTGCCAGCAGTTTATCTTACCCGGGACAGGGGGCCTACAATGAGCAGTTCTTC.

CDR3: CAISQIVGLSYEQYF. CDR3 DNA: TGTGCCATCAGCCAAATCGTGGGGTTGAGCTACGAGCAGTACTTC. The V gene is TRBV10-3, the J gene TRBJ2-7; D is unresolved. The CDR3 has 15 amino acids. V was shortened by 6 bases and J by 3 bases, with 18 bases between the two germline ends. CDR1 ENHRY and CDR2 SYGVKD come from the germline V gene.

The chain is built from TRBV7-3 and TRBJ2-1; D possibly corresponds to TRBD2 (6 bases). Between the trimmed V and J ends, which lost 4 bases and 0 bases, there was a span of 19 bases. This CDR3 is built from 18 residues. Germline V gene data show CDR1 as SGHTA and CDR2 as FQGTGA. CDR3 loop: CASSSLTGDRDSYNEQFF. The CDR3 region has the DNA TGTGCCAGCAGCTCTCTCACGGGAGATCGAGACTCCTACAATGAGCAGTTCTTC.

The rearrangement links TRBV5-6 to TRBJ2-3, with D unclear. Trimming left V 0 bases short and J 3 bases short, with 5 bases between. Germline V lookup: CDR1 SGHDT, CDR2 YYEEEE. The CDR3 has 13 residues. Here the CDR3 DNA reads TGTGCCAGCAGCTTGGCCTATACAGATACGCAGTATTTT. This codes for CASSLAYTDTQYF.

The chain links TRBV11-2 to TRBJ2-5; no firm D call. V was clipped by 4 bases and J by 2 bases, with 11 bases between them. CDR3 size: 14 residues. CDR1 and CDR2 from the germline V gene are SGHAT and FQNNGV. As DNA, the CDR3 is TGTGCCAGCAGCTCAGTAAGAGTACAAGAGACCCAGTACTTC. Protein product: CASSSVRVQETQYF.

The chain combines TRBV27 with TRBJ2-1; 8 positions agree with TRBD1. V dropped 7 bases and J dropped 7; count of bases not matched to a gene: 12. Germline V CDR1 and CDR2: MNHEY, SMNVEV (reference sequence). The CDR3 contains 15 residues. As DNA, the CDR3 is TGTGCCAGCACCAAAAGATGGACAGGGAGTAATGAGCAGTTCTTC. This translates into CASTKRWTGSNEQFF.

This clone was picked up a small number of times. V and J are TRBV5-1 and TRBJ2-5; D possibly corresponds to TRBD1 (7 bases). Germline V lookup: CDR1 SGHRS, CDR2 YFSETQ. V was clipped by 1 base and J by 4 bases, with 23 bases between them. This CDR3 has 18 residues. CDR3 sequence: CASSLWGRDSIVAETQYF. CDR3 nucleotide sequence: TGCGCCAGCAGCTTGTGGGGGCGGGACAGCATCGTCGCAGAGACCCAGTACTTC.

The V and J genes are TRBV9 and TRBJ2-4; weak D call: TRBD2 (6 bases). The CDR3 totals 14 residues. Trimming cost V 0 bases and J 6 bases, with 10 bases left between them. Germline V lookup: CDR1 SGDLS, CDR2 YYNGEE. In nucleotides, the CDR3 is TGTGCCAGCAGCGTAGGTCTCGGGGGAAACATTCAGTACTTC. The encoded protein is CASSVGLGGNIQYF.

The J gene is TRBJ2-1, the V gene TRBV5-6; 9 bases line up with TRBD1. CDR3 length: 15 residues. The V segment lost 0 bases and the J segment 8 bases; nucleotides outside the gene matches: 6. CDR1 and CDR2 from the germline V gene are SGHDT and YYEEEE. The CDR3 reads CASSLEGQGIYEQFF. CDR3 bases: TGTGCCAGCAGCTTGGAGGGACAGGGTATATATGAGCAGTTCTTC.

V is TRBV7-6 and J is TRBJ2-1; D might be TRBD2 (6 bases). The CDR3 extends over 16 amino acids. Trimming left V 5 bases short and J 0 bases short, with 14 bases between. From germline, CDR1 is SGHVS and CDR2 FNYEAQ. CDR3 sequence: CASSPISGDSYNEQFF. In nucleotides, the CDR3 is TGTGCCAGCAGCCCGATCTCGGGGGACTCCTACAATGAGCAGTTCTTC.

This chain links TRBV7-9 with TRBJ1-4; D is unresolved. Germline loops: CDR1 SEHNR, CDR2 FQNEAQ (reference sequence). The CDR3 is 14 residues long. Deletions cut 8 bases from V and 7 bases from J, with 17 bases between. CDR3 loop: CASGNTLSGEKLFF. CDR3 nucleotides: TGTGCCAGCGGCAACACGCTCTCCGGTGAAAAACTGTTTTTT.

V is TRBV2 and J is TRBJ2-6; D remains ambiguous. There are 15 residues in the CDR3. Per germline, CDR1 SNHLY and CDR2 FYNNEI. V lost 3 bases to trimming and J lost 4 bases, with 10 bases between them. The CDR3 sequence: CASSDWASGANVLTF. In nucleotides, the CDR3 is TGTGCCAGCAGTGATTGGGCCTCGGGGGCCAACGTCCTGACTTTC.

The chain has TRBV5-1 and TRBJ2-2; TRBD2 matches at 10 bases. The CDR3 has 16 amino acids. The germline gives CDR1 SGHRS, CDR2 YFSETQ. Unmatched junction bases numbered 6, after V lost 3 bases and J lost 4 bases. CDR3 in DNA: TGCGCCAGCAGCTCCCCGAGCGGGAGGGGCACCGGGGAGCTGTTTTTT. This sequence encodes CASSSPSGRGTGELFF.

The chain uses TRBV18 and TRBJ1-1, with a tentative D call TRBD1 (6 bases). Germline V CDR1 and CDR2: KGHSH, LQKENI. V was trimmed by 3 bases and J by 3 bases, leaving 20 bases between them. This CDR3 region has 17 residues. The CDR3 reads CASSPPLGGGRDTEAFF. CDR3 sequence (DNA): TGTGCCAGCTCACCTCCATTGGGCGGGGGGCGAGACACTGAAGCTTTCTTT.

The gene calls are TRBV5-1 and TRBJ2-7, with D maybe TRBD1 (5 bases). V lost 2 bases to trimming and J lost 1 base, with 10 bases between them. Germline V gene data show CDR1 as SGHRS and CDR2 as YFSETQ. This CDR3 comprises 14 residues. DNA for the CDR3: TGCGCCAGCAGCTTCCAGGGAAAATCCTACGAGCAGTACTTC. It codes for CASSFQGKSYEQYF.

V is TRBV18 and J is TRBJ2-7, with unresolved D. This CDR3 has 12 residues. V shed 3 bases and J shed 6 bases, with 9 bases lying between them. The germline CDR1 and CDR2 sequences are KGHSH and LQKENI. The CDR3 protein is CASSPLLGEQYF. Here the CDR3 DNA reads TGTGCCAGCTCACCCCTTCTAGGCGAGCAGTACTTC.

This clone was counted only a few times. V and J are TRBV11-2 and TRBJ1-2; 8 bases fit TRBD1. J gave up 3 bases and V 5 bases, and 5 bases lay outside the gene matches. Germline CDR1 SGHAT, CDR2 FQNNGV. CDR3 length: 14 residues. As DNA, the CDR3 is TGTGCCAGCAGCAAAGACAGGGGAGACTATGGCTACACCTTC. Its protein is CASSKDRGDYGYTF.

The rearrangement joins TRBV11-3 to TRBJ1-3; D gene unclear. Germline loops: CDR1 SGHNT, CDR2 YENEEA. The CDR3 has 14 residues. The V gene lost 0 bases and the J gene lost 0 bases, with 3 bases spanning the gap. This CDR3 is CASSLDLSGNTIYF. DNA for the CDR3: TGTGCCAGCAGCTTAGACCTCTCTGGAAACACCATATATTTT.